This passage covers 3 T cell receptor beta chains from one sample sequenced in a study of T cells in Graves' hyperthyroidism and ophthalmopathy. TCR beta CDR3 sequences were amplified from RNA transcripts. Initially, a first-round RT-PCR of the TCR CDR3 employed the HTBI primer set. TCRdb recomputed calls from the multiplex PCR reads with MiXCR, one row per CDR3 protein. The table records 400,000 or so distinct CDR3 sequences, about 14% of them present only once. The sample consisted of blood. All receptors derive from a woman in her twenties or thirties with Graves' ophthalmopathy.

With regard to this clonotype: This could be a read error, since a much larger clone is one nucleotide away. CDR3 in DNA: TGCAGTGCGGCAGGTGAGACCCAGTACTTC. This gives the protein CSAAGETQYF. The chain uses TRBV20-1 and TRBJ2-5; no clear D gene. The CDR3 totals 10 residues. Trimming took 6 bases from V and 5 from J, leaving 7 bases between them. The germline gives CDR1 DFQATT, CDR2 SNEGSKA (reference sequence).

This clonotype was recorded many times. The rearrangement links TRBV18 to TRBJ1-2; D is ambiguous. CDR1 is KGHSH and CDR2 is LQKENI in the germline V gene. The V and J ends lost 3 bases and 7 bases respectively, with 9 bases between them. The CDR3 loop spans 12 amino acids. The CDR3 is CASSPSGFGYTF. In nucleotides, the CDR3 is TGTGCCAGCTCACCCAGCGGGTTTGGCTACACCTTC. Full variable domain (remainder filled in from reference TRBV18 and TRBJ1-2): NAGVMQNPRHLVRRRGQEARLRCSPMKGHSHVYWYRQLPEEGLKFMVYLQKENIIDESGMPKERFSAEFPKEGPSILRIQQVVRGDSAAYFCASSPSGFGYTFGSGTRLTVV.

This clonotype has a count of ten or more. This chain uses TRBV5-6 with TRBJ2-3; a possible D gene is TRBD1 (6 bases). CDR3 length: 13 residues. V lost 4 bases to trimming and J lost 4 bases, with 10 bases between them. Germline-derived CDR1 and CDR2 are SGHDT and YYEEEE. CDR3 sequence: CASSNTGSDTQYF. The CDR3 nucleotides are TGTGCCAGCAGCAATACAGGGTCAGATACGCAGTATTTT.